This T cell receptor beta chain was sequenced for a study of OX40 agonist ivuxolimab in advanced cancers. Germline V gene sequence: CDR1 SGHRS, CDR2 YFSETQ. This CDR3 has 14 residues. V lost 0 bases to trimming and J lost 5 bases, with 9 bases between them. A note on this clone: Its antigen is not identified.

The study's findings and limits: Also present in some nonresponders was a low level of normalized T-cell clonal expansion.

TCRdb keeps only in-frame clones here, not all; method: immunoSEQ multiplex PCR. The profile shows roughly 50,000 clones, 80% of them singletons. The chain combines TRBV5-1 with TRBJ2-1; maybe TRBD1 (6 bases). This TCR was sampled from an adult with an advanced solid tumor such as melanoma, head and neck, liver or kidney cancer. Material: CD4+ or CD8+ T cells sorted from blood, obtained in a trial of the OX40 agonist ivuxolimab. CDR3 loop: CASSLEQGNNEQFF. CDR3 sequence (DNA): TGCGCCAGCAGCTTGGAACAGGGAAACAATGAGCAGTTCTTC.